The 32 T cell receptor beta chains below come from one sample, sequenced in a study of blood T cell repertoires in COVID-19. Clones were sequenced by immunoSEQ multiplex PCR, and TCRdb holds only the in-frame ones, with some missing. The data contain approximately 120,000 clones, about 74% of them singletons. The sample was peripheral blood. The receptors originated from an elderly man with COVID-19, enrolled during active disease.

This CDR3 is CASSLGQWLGQPQHF. The CDR3 DNA follows: TGTGCCAGCAGCTTAGGACAGTGGCTGGGCCAGCCCCAGCATTTT. This chain joins TRBV5-8 and TRBJ1-5; TRBD1 might be the D (6 bases). The CDR3 length is 15 residues. Germline CDR1 SGHTS, CDR2 YDEGEE. Trimming took 2 bases from V and 7 from J, leaving 16 bases between them.

This clone was detected only a few times. The chain carries TRBV5-6 and TRBJ2-3, with 7 bases matching TRBD1. V dropped 2 bases and J dropped 0; count of bases not matched to a gene: 6. The germline V gene encodes CDR1 SGHDT and CDR2 YYEEEE. There are 16 residues in the CDR3. CDR3 sequence reads: CASSFLRDSSTDTQYF. Here the CDR3 DNA reads TGTGCCAGCAGCTTTCTTCGGGACAGCAGCACAGATACGCAGTATTTT.

The chain uses TRBV3-1 (or the pseudogene TRBV3-2) and TRBJ2-7, with 7 bases matching TRBD1. Germline lookup yields CDR1 LGHDT and CDR2 YNNKEL (reference sequence). There are 14 residues in the CDR3. The junction had 13 bases not matched to a gene; V was cut back by 5 bases and J by 9 bases. CDR3 residues: CASSAPGQSIGQYF. The CDR3 nucleotides are TGTGCCAGCAGCGCACCGGGACAGTCCATCGGGCAGTACTTC.

As DNA, the CDR3 is TGCGCCAGCAGCCAGGGAGACGGAGCCGGGGAGCTGTTTTTT. Protein product: CASSQGDGAGELFF. The chain is built from TRBV4-1 and TRBJ2-2, with D possibly matching TRBD2 (5 bases). The length of the CDR3 is 14 residues. The germline CDR1 and CDR2 sequences are MGHRA and YSYEKL. Trimming shortened V by 3 bases and J by 6 bases, and 11 bases separated the two germline ends.

The gene calls are TRBV5-1 and TRBJ2-1; 12 positions match TRBD2. Germline CDR1 reads SGHRS; CDR2 reads YFSETQ. The CDR3 spans 15 residues. The J segment lost 4 bases and the V segment lost 4 bases, leaving 3 bases of the junction unmatched. CDR3 nucleotide sequence: TGCGCCAGCAGCGCGGGACTAGCGGGTTACAATGAGCAGTTCTTC. It translates to CASSAGLAGYNEQFF.

The V call is TRBV9, the J call TRBJ2-5, with 10 bases fitting TRBD2. In germline, CDR1 is SGDLS, CDR2 YYNGEE. The V gene end was trimmed by 7 bases and the J gene end by 3 bases; junction bases not matched to a gene: 18. The CDR3 totals 18 residues. The CDR3 loop is CASSYWGLAPGVEETQYF. CDR3 nucleotides: TGTGCCAGCTCCTACTGGGGACTAGCGCCTGGGGTGGAAGAGACCCAGTACTTC.

The V and J genes are TRBV2 and TRBJ1-5; 10 bases are a match to TRBD1. The CDR3 has 18 residues. CDR1 and CDR2 from the germline V gene are SNHLY and FYNNEI. With V trimmed by 7 bases and J by 4 bases, 16 bases remained unmatched. In DNA form, the CDR3 reads TGTGCCAGCACCCCCCGAAGGGACAGGGGCGGTGGGAATCAGCCCCAGCATTTT. It codes for CASTPRRDRGGGNQPQHF.

The chain links TRBV27 to TRBJ1-6; D gene ambiguous. V was cut by 8 bases and J by 10 bases, with 15 bases left in between. Germline CDR1 and CDR2: MNHEY and SMNVEV (reference sequence). There are 13 residues in the CDR3. The chain's CDR3 is CASGRQESSPLHF. DNA for the CDR3: TGTGCCAGCGGCCGCCAGGAAAGCTCACCCCTCCACTTT.

The chain joins TRBV4-2 to TRBJ2-3; a weak D match, TRBD2 (5 bases). Germline V gene sequence: CDR1 LGHNA, CDR2 YNFKEQ. This CDR3 is built from 15 residues. V was trimmed by 4 bases and J by 0 bases, leaving 11 bases between them. The DNA of the CDR3 is TGTGCCAGCAGCCGAGACCTAGCTAGCACAGATACGCAGTATTTT. Its protein is CASSRDLASTDTQYF.

The rearrangement joins TRBV18 to TRBJ2-7; 14 nucleotides agree with TRBD2. Germline loops: CDR1 KGHSH, CDR2 LQKENI. CDR3 length: 20 residues. The V gene end was trimmed by 5 bases and the J gene end by 2 bases; junction bases not matched to a gene: 17. This chain's CDR3 is CASSSLPGLAGARETYEQYF. CDR3 in DNA: TGTGCCAGCTCATCATTACCGGGACTAGCGGGAGCAAGGGAGACCTACGAGCAGTACTTC. The entire variable domain, with the rest obtained from reference TRBV18 and TRBJ2-7, is as follows: NAGVMQNPRHLVRRRGQEARLRCSPMKGHSHVYWYRQLPEEGLKFMVYLQKENIIDESGMPKERFSAEFPKEGPSILRIQQVVRGDSAAYFCASSSLPGLAGARETYEQYFGPGTRLTVT.

This clone was observed a handful of times. This chain links TRBV18 with TRBJ2-2, with unresolved D. The germline V gene encodes CDR1 KGHSH and CDR2 LQKENI. This CDR3 is 15 amino acids long. V dropped 6 bases and J dropped 0 bases, with 11 bases sitting between them. CDR3 DNA: TGTGCCAGCTCCACCAGTACCACGAACACCGGGGAGCTGTTTTTT. Translating it yields CASSTSTTNTGELFF.

This chain joins TRBV30 and TRBJ2-7, with 7 bases identical to TRBD1. Per the germline V gene, CDR1 is GTSNPN and CDR2 is SVGIG (reference sequence). Trimming at V came to 1 base and at J to 5 bases, leaving 8 bases not matched to a gene. The CDR3 runs to 14 residues. CDR3 in amino acids: CAWSGYRGGDEQYF. The DNA for the CDR3 is TGTGCCTGGAGTGGCTACAGGGGTGGCGACGAGCAGTACTTC.

V is TRBV2 and J is TRBJ1-2; D unresolved. Germline loops: CDR1 SNHLY, CDR2 FYNNEI. V was cut by 4 bases and J by 7 bases, with 13 bases left in between. The CDR3 has 13 residues. The chain's CDR3 is CASSGQREVGYTF. As DNA, the CDR3 is TGTGCCAGCAGTGGCCAGCGGGAAGTTGGCTACACCTTC.

Only a few counts were recorded for this clone. CDR3 loop: CASTPRGTGELFF. CDR3 nucleotides: TGTGCCAGTACCCCGCGGGGGACCGGGGAGCTGTTTTTT. This chain uses TRBV19 with TRBJ2-2, with 7 positions matching TRBD2. This CDR3 contains 13 residues. Per germline, CDR1 LNHDA and CDR2 SQIVND (reference sequence). V shed 7 bases, J shed 5 bases, and the junction held 4 bases outside the gene matches.

The table lists this clone with a few counts. The chain recombines TRBV5-1 with TRBJ1-1; 8 bases agree with TRBD1. The CDR3 contains 14 residues. Germline CDR1 is SGHRS and CDR2 is YFSETQ. With 4 bases clipped from V and 4 bases from J, the junction kept 6 bases outside the gene matches. CDR3 in amino acids: CASSITTGVTEAFF. DNA of the CDR3: TGCGCCAGCAGCATTACGACAGGGGTCACTGAAGCTTTCTTT.

Only one count was recorded for this clone. The chain is built from TRBV14 and TRBJ2-3; D might be TRBD2 (6 bases). There are 16 residues in the CDR3. The V end lost 1 base, the J end lost 2 bases, and 13 bases lay between the germline ends. The germline V gene encodes CDR1 SGHDN and CDR2 FVKESK. This CDR3 is CASSQAVAGHTDTQYF. The CDR3, as DNA: TGTGCCAGCAGCCAAGCGGTGGCGGGGCACACAGATACGCAGTATTTT. Full variable domain (remainder filled in from reference TRBV14 and TRBJ2-3): EAGVTQFPSHSVIEKGQTVTLRCDPISGHDNLYWYRRVMGKEIKFLLHFVKESKQDESGMPNNRFLAERTGGTYSTLKVQPAELEDSGVYFCASSQAVAGHTDTQYFGPGTRLTVL.

This rearrangement joins TRBV5-1 to TRBJ2-3; TRBD1 matches 8 bases. V gave up 0 bases and J gave up 3 bases; unmatched junction bases: 0. The CDR3 sequence is 14 residues long. The germline V gene has CDR1 SGHRS and CDR2 YFSETQ. The CDR3, as DNA: TGCGCCAGCAGCTTGGGGGACAGGACAGATACGCAGTATTTT. It is translated as CASSLGDRTDTQYF.

This clone was found many times. The rearrangement links TRBV5-5 to TRBJ2-5; D is perhaps TRBD1 (5 bases). CDR1 and CDR2 (germline): SGHKS, YYEKEE (reference sequence). The CDR3 consists of 14 residues. Trimming left V 0 bases short and J 9 bases short, with 15 bases between. The CDR3 reads CASSLGAGLGAQYF. Written as DNA, the CDR3 is TGTGCCAGCAGCTTGGGGGCAGGGCTTGGGGCCCAGTACTTC.

This clone was seen more than once but under ten times. This chain links TRBV6-1 with TRBJ1-5, with unresolved D. CDR3 length: 13 residues. The ends were cut back, 1 base at V and 7 bases at J, with 8 bases in the middle. Germline V lookup: CDR1 MNHNS, CDR2 SASEGT. The CDR3 reads CASSEVSGQPQHF. The CDR3 coding sequence is TGTGCCAGCAGTGAAGTAAGCGGGCAGCCCCAGCATTTT.

The CDR3 DNA is TGTGCCAGCAGCTTAGTAGGGGTAGGTGGCTACACCTTC. This encodes CASSLVGVGGYTF. The V and J genes are TRBV7-3 and TRBJ1-2, with D possibly TRBD1 on 5 matching bases. This CDR3 has 13 amino acids. Germline CDR1 is SGHTA and CDR2 is FQGTGA. V was clipped by 2 bases and J by 7 bases, with 11 bases between them.

The J gene is TRBJ2-5, the V gene TRBV5-1; TRBD2 aligns across 14 bases. V lost 2 bases and J lost 4; bases outside the gene matches: 19. Germline CDR1 SGHRS, CDR2 YFSETQ. This CDR3 is built from 21 residues. CDR3 sequence (DNA): TGCGCCAGCAGCTTTGATTCCGGGACTAGCGGGAGATGGGGACGTGGAGAGACCCAGTACTTC. This gives the protein CASSFDSGTSGRWGRGETQYF.

The V and J genes are TRBV7-2 and TRBJ1-6, with D possibly matching TRBD1 (5 bases). V was cut by 1 base and J by 7 bases, with 11 bases left in between. The germline V gene has CDR1 SGHTA and CDR2 FQGNSA. This CDR3 region has 15 residues. The CDR3 loop is CASSLGAGLNSPLHF. The CDR3 DNA reads TGTGCCAGCAGCTTAGGAGCAGGGTTGAATTCACCCCTCCACTTT.

The chain has TRBV28 and TRBJ2-7; 8 nucleotides match TRBD2. The ends lost 3 bases at V and 4 bases at J; junction bases unmatched: 11. This CDR3 comprises 16 residues. Germline V CDR1 and CDR2: MDHEN, SYDVKM. CDR3 nucleotides: TGTGCCAGCAGTTTGCTCAGCGGGAGTGGGGCATACGAGCAGTACTTC. It specifies CASSLLSGSGAYEQYF.

The chain employs TRBV2 and TRBJ2-3; maybe TRBD2 (6 bases). The V gene lost 1 base and the J gene lost 0 bases, with 8 bases spanning the gap. This CDR3 region has 15 residues. Germline V gene lookup returns CDR1 SNHLY and CDR2 FYNNEI. This CDR3 is CASSEGTTSTDTQYF. The CDR3 DNA is TGTGCCAGCAGTGAAGGGACTACTAGCACAGATACGCAGTATTTT.

This clone was observed a single time. The chain joins TRBV19 to TRBJ2-3, with 8 bases that match TRBD1. The CDR3 length is 15 residues. Germline V gives CDR1 LNHDA, CDR2 SQIVND (reference sequence). V lost 4 bases, J lost 5 bases, and 8 bases stayed unmatched. CDR3 sequence (DNA): TGTGCCAGTAGTAAAGCAGGGGGCATTAGAGATACGCAGTATTTT. It yields the protein CASSKAGGIRDTQYF.

The chain combines TRBV9 with TRBJ2-6, with D uncertain. Trimming cost V 0 bases and J 3 bases, with 10 bases left between them. Germline values: CDR1 SGDLS, CDR2 YYNGEE. The CDR3 loop spans 16 amino acids. CDR3 in DNA: TGTGCCAGCAGCGTAGACGCAGCGAATGGGGCCAACGTCCTGACTTTC. Translated: CASSVDAANGANVLTF. Using reference TRBV9 and TRBJ2-6 for the parts outside the CDR3, the full variable domain is DSGVTQTPKHLITATGQRVTLRCSPRSGDLSVYWYQQSLDQGLQFLIQYYNGEERAKGNILERFSAQQFPDLHSELNLSSLELGDSALYFCASSVDAANGANVLTFGAGSRLTVL.

The J gene is TRBJ2-5, the V gene TRBV2, with D unclear. Deletions cut 5 bases from V and 5 bases from J, with 12 bases between. The CDR3 consists of 13 residues. Germline V lookup: CDR1 SNHLY, CDR2 FYNNEI. The CDR3: CASSTSRMETQYF. In DNA, the CDR3 is TGTGCCAGCAGTACGAGCAGGATGGAGACCCAGTACTTC.

The chain links TRBV14 to TRBJ2-3, with a possible D match to TRBD2 (6 bases). V was cut by 0 bases and J by 5 bases, with 15 bases left in between. The CDR3 is 16 residues long. Germline V lookup: CDR1 SGHDN, CDR2 FVKESK. This chain's CDR3 is CASSQEDFRAGDTQYF. CDR3 bases: TGTGCCAGCAGCCAAGAGGATTTTCGAGCGGGAGATACGCAGTATTTT.

V and J are TRBV28 and TRBJ1-4, with D tentatively TRBD1 (5 bases). The V end lost 10 bases, the J end lost 6 bases, and 15 bases lay between the germline ends. The CDR3 has 13 residues. CDR1 MDHEN and CDR2 SYDVKM come from the germline V gene. CDR3 DNA sequence: TGTGCCATCCTAAGGGACTTCGATGAAAAACTGTTTTTT. This translates into CAILRDFDEKLFF.

The J gene is TRBJ2-1, the V gene TRBV5-1, with 7 bases matching TRBD1. The CDR3 extends over 15 amino acids. The trim removed 2 bases at V and 6 bases at J, leaving 8 bases unmatched. CDR1 and CDR2 from the germline V gene are SGHRS and YFSETQ. In DNA, the CDR3 is TGCGCCAGCAGCTTAGGGGGCTCCTTGGGCAATGAGCAGTTCTTC. It codes for CASSLGGSLGNEQFF.

The V call is TRBV6-5, the J call TRBJ2-1; 9 positions agree with TRBD1. Germline V CDR1 and CDR2: MNHEY, SVGAGI. The CDR3 totals 15 residues. V lost 7 bases to trimming and J lost 3 bases; unmatched junction nucleotides: 7. As DNA, the CDR3 is TGTGCCAGCACCGAAACAGGGGGCGACTACAATGAGCAGTTCTTC. Translated: CASTETGGDYNEQFF.

This clone was seen only once. The CDR3 nucleotides are TGCAGCGTCCCCCAGGGGGCTGAAGCTTTCTTT. Amino acid sequence: CSVPQGAEAFF. This chain links TRBV29-1 with TRBJ1-1; 7 nucleotides line up with TRBD1. The CDR3 length is 11 residues. The junction had 4 bases not matched to a gene; V was cut back by 6 bases and J by 6 bases. Germline CDR1 and CDR2: SQVTM and ANQGSEA.